The clone carrying this T cell receptor (beta chain) was observed a handful of times. These data belong to a study of blood T cell repertoires in COVID-19. Study at large: The cDNA or gDNA used as material had been derived from T cells, B-cell-depleted T cells, or PBMCs.

Patients from Seattle were sampled longitudinally, starting during active infection. Clones were read by immunoSEQ multiplex PCR, and TCRdb kept only the in-frame ones, dropping some. The table shows around 270,000 clones, with under 85% occurring only once. The CDR3 contains 13 residues. Germline CDR1 reads ENHRY; CDR2 reads SYGVKD. V lost 9 bases, J lost 0 bases, and 4 bases stayed unmatched. V gene TRBV10-3 combines with J gene TRBJ1-1; 7 nucleotides match TRBD1. The TCR was taken from a human donor with COVID-19, enrolled during active disease. The donor label of this sample is uncertain. The sequenced material came from peripheral blood. The CDR3 bases are TGTGCCATGACGACAGGGCTGAACACTGAAGCTTTCTTT. This gives the protein CAMTTGLNTEAFF.